This T cell receptor beta chain was identified during a study of blood T cell repertoires in COVID-19. Overall study: Donors in the United States, Italy and Spain gave samples during acute or convalescent COVID-19. The cDNA or gDNA used as material had been derived from T cells, B-cell-depleted T cells, or PBMCs.

Germline trimming cut 7 bases from V and 5 bases from J; bases unmatched to any gene: 3. This CDR3 comprises 13 residues. Germline lookup yields CDR1 SNHLY and CDR2 FYNNEI. This clone was seen only a few times. Produced via immunoSEQ multiplex PCR; TCRdb's table is partial and in-frame only. Of 95,000 to 150,000 clones in the sample, roughly three quarters were seen once. The material sequenced was peripheral blood. This receptor was taken from an elderly woman with acute or convalescent COVID-19. The rearrangement uses TRBV2 and TRBJ1-4; TRBD1 aligns across 8 bases. The CDR3 region is CASKGQGNEKLFF. CDR3 sequence (DNA): TGTGCCAGCAAAGGACAGGGAAATGAAAAACTGTTTTTT.